Included here is one TCR beta chain sequence, with context. Its cognate antigen is unknown. These data are taken from a study of T-cell memory formation after mild COVID-19. Whole-study results and caveats: Contracting clones, day 15 to 85, had balanced CD4/CD8, and later expanders favored CD4+.

TCRdb re-called the 5' RACE reads through MiXCR, storing one row per CDR3 protein. Found here are some 100,000 distinct CDR3 sequences, approximately 10% of them singletons; the top ten hold roughly 40%. The V and J ends lost 7 bases and 6 bases, in that order; junction bases with no gene match: 4. CDR3 size: 13 residues. Germline CDR1 KGHDR, CDR2 SFDVKD. J is TRBJ1-3 and V is TRBV24-1; 8 bases agree with TRBD1. The receptor's source is a man aged 18 to 30 who had mild COVID-19 (a few samples of this study predate the infection). Cell type and time point are not known. Sequenced material: PBMCs or a T cell subset sorted from them (not recorded which). CDR3 in amino acids: CATSRTGTNTIYF. CDR3 bases: TGTGCCACCAGCCGGACAGGGACAAACACCATATATTTT.